The clone carrying this T cell receptor beta chain was seen a single time. No antigen is known for it. The data originate from a study of OX40 agonist ivuxolimab in advanced cancers. Background on the study: All patients had ivuxolimab intravenously every 2 weeks at 0.01 to 10 mg/kg. Under the entry rules, prior anti-PD-1, anti-PD-L1 or anti-CTLA-4 therapy was allowed, and 40% had some. The study enrolled dose-escalation patients with hepatocellular carcinoma, melanoma, renal cell or head and neck cancer. Whole-study results and caveats: The work left the antigen specificity of expanded peripheral T cells undetermined.

TCRdb's copy holds only in-frame clones and misses some; the assay was immunoSEQ multiplex PCR. In the table there are 60,000 to 65,000 clones, around 93% of which are singletons. Germline-derived CDR1 and CDR2 are SNHLY and FYNNEI. The CDR3 consists of 15 residues. The ends were cut back, 6 bases at V and 0 bases at J, with 15 bases in the middle. The chain recombines TRBV2 with TRBJ2-7, with a weak D call TRBD1 (6 bases). The material sequenced was CD4+ or CD8+ T cells sorted from blood, taken in a trial of the OX40 agonist ivuxolimab. This sequence was found in an adult with an advanced solid tumor such as melanoma, head and neck, liver or kidney cancer. The CDR3 region is CASRDRSATSYEQYF. The CDR3 DNA reads TGTGCCAGCAGAGACAGGTCCGCAACCTCCTACGAGCAGTACTTC. The whole variable domain, filled in from reference TRBV2 and TRBJ2-7, reads EPEVTQTPSHQVTQMGQEVILRCVPISNHLYFYWYRQILGQKVEFLVSFYNNEISEKSEIFDDQFSVERPDGSNFTLKIRSTKLEDSAMYFCASRDRSATSYEQYFGPGTRLTVT.